This record looks at one TCR beta chain sequence and its context. What it binds is unknown. Donors sampled were nominally healthy, though unrecorded immune exposures were likely. Germline trimming cut 6 bases from V and 6 bases from J; bases unmatched to any gene: 11. The CDR3 consists of 17 residues. Germline V gene sequence: CDR1 MNHEY, CDR2 SMNVEV (reference sequence). This sample is part of a study of cytomegalovirus exposure and HLA in healthy donors. Primers for the PCR totalled 60 Vbeta and 13 Jbeta. Using immunoSEQ multiplex PCR, the repertoire was profiled, and TCRdb retains in-frame clones only, with some absent. The sample has over 110,000 clones; 82% are singletons. Overall study findings and caveats: Data from an earlier analysis indicated that most TCR beta V segments were productive either about 90% or about 30% of the time. Among donors in an Asian-associated ancestry cluster, a later analysis reportedly found fewer N-insertions than the roughly 700-donor mean.

The receptor's source is a male donor in good health and CMV-seronegative. The material sequenced was PBMCs. J is TRBJ2-1 and V is TRBV27, with 13 bases matching TRBD2. The CDR3 DNA reads as TGTGCCAGCAGACTAGCGGGAGGGCCATTCGGGGTCAATGAGCAGTTCTTC. This gives the protein CASRLAGGPFGVNEQFF.